This T cell receptor beta chain was recorded in a study of cytomegalovirus exposure and HLA in healthy donors. Sequenced by immunoSEQ multiplex PCR; TCRdb stores in-frame clones only, minus some. In the table there are approximately 130,000 clones, about 85% of which are singletons. J was trimmed by 5 bases and V by 0 bases; bases with no gene match: 2. This CDR3 has 16 amino acids. The germline CDR1 and CDR2 sequences are LNHDA and SQIVND (reference sequence). The sequencing sample was made of PBMCs. The gene calls are TRBV19 and TRBJ2-1; 12 nucleotides agree with TRBD2. The clonotype originates from a woman aged 25 to 39 in good health and CMV-seronegative. CDR3 sequence (DNA): TGTGCCAGTAGTATAGAGGCTAGCGGGGGGGACAATGAGCAGTTCTTC. Amino acids: CASSIEASGGDNEQFF.